This TCR beta chain came from a study of identical twins (dated by TCRdb to 2016 to 2018). Regarding the research as a whole: TCR alpha and beta repertoires from monozygotic twins, unrelated adults of various ages and cord blood were deep-sequenced to test whether fetal clonotypes persist. To rule out contamination, the twin experiments were replicated at different times with different library preparation protocols.

This clonotype was picked up a small number of times. Its antigen has not been determined. The input lacks base qualities; no much larger clone sits a single base away. Preparation of the library involved 5' RACE. Instrument used: Illumina HiSeq 2000. A universal primer binding site was added through template switching, and the final cDNA carried a unique molecular identifier so that TCR cDNA molecules could be counted accurately. First-strand cDNA for TCR alpha and beta chains was synthesized from specific primers in the conserved constant-segment region. To control for contamination, every cDNA library was double barcoded, receiving both a SMART-Mk sample barcode and Illumina barcodes. TruSeq adapter sequences along with Illumina sample barcodes were introduced in two successive PCR steps. TCR alpha and beta cDNA libraries were sequenced on the Illumina HiSeq platform with custom primers. In the authors' own workflow: MiGEC was used to process raw reads and extract unique molecular identifiers, and MiXCR was used to find CDR3 positions. For each individual, recombination models were inferred using an EM algorithm with the repgenHMM and IGoR tools. The analysis of shared clonotypes was done with the tcR package in R, with sharing normalized by the product of cloneset sizes. To study raw recombination free of thymic and clonal selection effects, out-of-frame nonproductive sequences were analyzed. The public reads were run again by TCRdb, first through fastp at Q25 and then through MiXCR, and only productive beta chains were kept. Identical CDR3 proteins give one entry, which carries the most common genes and DNA. TCRdb's processing, not the authors', yielded these V and J calls. The sample profile shows just under 550,000 distinct CDR3 sequences; nearly 15% of them were found once. The ten top clones hold 0.44% of the sample.

Only healthy Caucasian donors were included. Three pairs of female monozygotic twins, all aged 18 to 29 years, were included in the twin cohort. CD4+ and CD8+ T cell populations were isolated with positive isolation kits from Invitrogen. Broad study findings and their caveats: Compared with coincidental sharing between unrelated individuals, out-of-frame TCR alpha sequences shared between twins had an excess of sequences with low generation probability. In monozygotic twins, out-of-frame TCR alpha sharing was systematically underestimated by recombination models, although the models agreed with sharing between unrelated individuals. Zero-insertion analyses could be partly confounded by invariant T cells such as MAIT and iNKT, though diverse VJ usage argued against such confounding for most clonotypes. Conclusions relied on cross-sectional statistical analysis, since the same donors could not be followed over many years. Excess twin sharing in beta out-of-frame sequences was weaker because fewer shared sequences lowered the signal-to-noise ratio. Abundant cord blood beta clonotypes carried fewer insertions; young adult naive repertoires showed a weaker similar trend, while memory repertoires showed none.

Another study also made use of these data, one on yellow fever vaccine responses in identical twins. As the second publication notes: The authors reported that the T cell response to vaccination in identical twins appeared partly convergent and partly personalized. In identical twins, the study followed T cell clones that responded to the vaccine with precision.

This receptor was taken from a woman under 30 in good health. Sequenced: CD4+ T cells sorted from blood.

The CDR3 here reads CASSQDRGGRVSNEQFF. Here is the DNA: TGTGCCAGCAGCCAAGATCGAGGCGGGAGGGTTTCTAATGAGCAGTTCTTC. Rearrangement joined TRBV3-1 to TRBJ2-1, and 9 junctional nucleotides match TRBD2. The germline V gene (reference sequence) supplies CDR1 LGHDT and CDR2 YNNKEL. Taken from cysteine to phenylalanine, the CDR3 has 17 residues. Only CDR3 DNA remains: 51 bases, in frame from the first base. Clipping removes 0 bases from V and 7 bases from J, with 10 as the unmatched junction base count.